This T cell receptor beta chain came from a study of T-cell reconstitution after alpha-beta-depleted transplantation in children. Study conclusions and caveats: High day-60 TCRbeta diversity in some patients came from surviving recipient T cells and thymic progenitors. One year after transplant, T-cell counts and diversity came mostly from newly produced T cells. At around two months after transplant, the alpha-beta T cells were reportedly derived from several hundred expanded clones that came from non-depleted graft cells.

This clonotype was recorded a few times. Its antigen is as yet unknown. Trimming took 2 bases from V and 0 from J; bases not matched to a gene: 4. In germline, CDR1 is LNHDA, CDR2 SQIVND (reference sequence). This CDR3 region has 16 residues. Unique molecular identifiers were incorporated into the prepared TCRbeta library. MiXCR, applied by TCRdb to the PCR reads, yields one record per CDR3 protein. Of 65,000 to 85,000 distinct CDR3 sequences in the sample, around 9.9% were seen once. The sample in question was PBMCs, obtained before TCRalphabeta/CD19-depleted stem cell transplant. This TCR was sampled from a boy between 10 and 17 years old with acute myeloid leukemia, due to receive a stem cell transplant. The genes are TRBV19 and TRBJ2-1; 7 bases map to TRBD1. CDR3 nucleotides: TGTGCCAGTAGTATAAGGACAGGTGGCTCCTACAATGAGCAGTTCTTC. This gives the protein CASSIRTGGSYNEQFF. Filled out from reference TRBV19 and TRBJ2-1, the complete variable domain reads DGGITQSPKYLFRKEGQNVTLSCEQNLNHDAMYWYRQDPGQGLRLIYYSQIVNDFQKGDIAEGYSVSREKKESFPLTVTSAQKNPTAFYLCASSIRTGGSYNEQFFGPGTRLTVL.